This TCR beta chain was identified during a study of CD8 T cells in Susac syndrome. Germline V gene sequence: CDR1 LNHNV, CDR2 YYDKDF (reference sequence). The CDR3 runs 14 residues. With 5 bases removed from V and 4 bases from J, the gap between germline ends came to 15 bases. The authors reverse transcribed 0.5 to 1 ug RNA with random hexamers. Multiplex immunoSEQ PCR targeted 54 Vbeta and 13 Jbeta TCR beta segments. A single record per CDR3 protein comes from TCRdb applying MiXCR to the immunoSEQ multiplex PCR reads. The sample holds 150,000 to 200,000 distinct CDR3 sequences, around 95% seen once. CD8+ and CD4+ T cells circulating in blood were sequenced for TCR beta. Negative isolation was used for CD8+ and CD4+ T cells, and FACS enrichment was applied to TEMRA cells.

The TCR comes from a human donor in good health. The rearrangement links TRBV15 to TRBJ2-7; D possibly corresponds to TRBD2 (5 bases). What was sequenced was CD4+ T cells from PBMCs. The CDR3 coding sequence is TGTGCCACCAGCCCCCGGTCTAGCAGTTACGAGCAGTACTTC. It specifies CATSPRSSSYEQYF.